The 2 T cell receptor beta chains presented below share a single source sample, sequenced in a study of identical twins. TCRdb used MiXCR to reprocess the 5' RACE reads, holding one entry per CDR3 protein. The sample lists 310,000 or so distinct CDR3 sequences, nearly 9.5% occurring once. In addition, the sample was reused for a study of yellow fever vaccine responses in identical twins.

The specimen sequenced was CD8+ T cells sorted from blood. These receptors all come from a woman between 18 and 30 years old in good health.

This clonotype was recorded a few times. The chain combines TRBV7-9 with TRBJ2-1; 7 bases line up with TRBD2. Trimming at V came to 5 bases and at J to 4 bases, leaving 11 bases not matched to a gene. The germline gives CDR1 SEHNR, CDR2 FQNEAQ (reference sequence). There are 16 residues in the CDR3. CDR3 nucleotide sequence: TGTGCCAGCAGCCCACCTGGGGGAGGGGAATACAATGAGCAGTTCTTC. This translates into CASSPPGGGEYNEQFF.

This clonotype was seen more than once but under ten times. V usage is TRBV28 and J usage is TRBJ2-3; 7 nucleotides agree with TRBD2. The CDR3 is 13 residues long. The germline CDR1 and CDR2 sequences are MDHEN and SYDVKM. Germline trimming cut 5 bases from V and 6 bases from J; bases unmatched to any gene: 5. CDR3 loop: CASSPRAGDTQYF. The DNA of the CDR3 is TGTGCCAGCAGTCCCCGAGCGGGGGATACGCAGTATTTT.